These 5 T cell receptor beta chains were all obtained from the same sample, sequenced in a study of blood T cell repertoires in COVID-19. Sequencing used immunoSEQ multiplex PCR; TCRdb keeps in-frame clones, though not all of them. The sample has about 120,000 clones; roughly three quarters are singletons. The source material was peripheral blood. The receptors originated from a woman older than 75 with acute or convalescent COVID-19.

The rearrangement links TRBV5-1 to TRBJ1-4; D may be TRBD1 (5 bases). The CDR3 extends over 14 amino acids. Germline CDR1 is SGHRS and CDR2 is YFSETQ. V was trimmed by 0 bases and J by 4 bases, leaving 7 bases between them. The CDR3 nucleotides are TGCGCCAGCAGCTTGGAGGGGCTTAATGAAAAACTGTTTTTT. This codes for CASSLEGLNEKLFF.

The V and J genes are TRBV9 and TRBJ2-1, with D perhaps TRBD1 (6 bases). This CDR3 contains 14 residues. CDR1 and CDR2 (germline): SGDLS, YYNGEE. Between the trimmed V and J ends, which lost 4 bases and 6 bases, there was a span of 14 bases. CDR3 in amino acids: CASSRADRINEQFF. Written as DNA, the CDR3 is TGTGCCAGCAGCCGAGCAGACAGGATCAATGAGCAGTTCTTC.

V and J are TRBV29-1 and TRBJ2-1, with TRBD2 matching over 13 bases. In germline, CDR1 is SQVTM, CDR2 ANQGSEA. The CDR3 runs 14 residues. With 7 bases clipped from V and 7 bases from J, the junction kept 7 bases outside the gene matches. The CDR3 sequence: CSALPGLAGNEQFF. The CDR3 bases are TGCAGCGCCCTACCGGGACTAGCGGGGAATGAGCAGTTCTTC.

V and J are TRBV6-5 and TRBJ1-1, with 10 positions matching TRBD1. The CDR3 sequence is 14 residues long. J was trimmed by 3 bases and V by 7 bases; bases with no gene match: 5. Looked up from germline, CDR1 is MNHEY and CDR2 is SVGAGI. The CDR3 spells CASTKTGGYTEAFF. CDR3 DNA sequence: TGTGCCAGCACCAAGACAGGGGGCTACACTGAAGCTTTCTTT.

The chain recombines TRBV7-7 with TRBJ1-1; D is unresolved. Germline loops: CDR1 SSHAT, CDR2 FNYEAQ (reference sequence). The V gene lost 1 base and the J gene lost 1 base, with 4 bases spanning the gap. This CDR3 is 13 amino acids long. The CDR3 spells CASSLEQNTEAFF. The CDR3 DNA sequence: TGTGCCAGCAGCTTAGAACAGAACACTGAAGCTTTCTTT.